These 10 T cell receptor beta chains share one sample of origin, sequenced in a study of T cell responses to AZD1222 COVID-19 vaccine. Assay: immunoSEQ multiplex PCR; the TCRdb copy retains only in-frame clones and omits some. The data show 160,000 or so clones, 85% to 90% seen once. Sequencing used peripheral blood, obtained on day 0 of AZD1222 vaccination. These TCRs come from an adult in good health.

The genes are TRBV5-1 and TRBJ1-2; perhaps TRBD1 as D (5 bases). Germline assignment: CDR1 SGHRS and CDR2 YFSETQ. Trimming took off 1 base at V and 4 bases at J, with 8 bases between the two ends. This CDR3 spans 13 amino acids. The CDR3 region has the DNA TGCGCCAGCAGCTTGACCCAGGGCTATGGCTACACCTTC. Translation: CASSLTQGYGYTF.

The gene calls are TRBV25-1 and TRBJ2-5; 8 positions agree with TRBD2. The CDR3 runs 15 residues. The germline V gene encodes CDR1 MGHDK and CDR2 SYGVNS. J gave up 2 bases and V 8 bases, and 10 bases lay outside the gene matches. CDR3 residues: CASSPLLAEQETQYF. As DNA, the CDR3 is TGTGCCAGCTCCCCCCTACTAGCGGAGCAAGAGACCCAGTACTTC.

This chain joins TRBV2 and TRBJ2-1; a possible D gene is TRBD2 (5 bases). Germline V gene sequence: CDR1 SNHLY, CDR2 FYNNEI. The CDR3 contains 14 residues. Trimming removed 6 bases at V and 7 bases at J, with 16 bases between. CDR3 nucleotide sequence: TGTGCCAGCAGAGACCAAGCGGTCTCTAATGAGCAGTTCTTC. Translating gives CASRDQAVSNEQFF.

The V call is TRBV18, the J call TRBJ2-2, with a tentative D call TRBD2 (5 bases). The CDR3 totals 12 residues. Germline lookup yields CDR1 KGHSH and CDR2 LQKENI. Between the trimmed V and J ends, which lost 3 bases and 9 bases, there was a span of 8 bases. CDR3 coding DNA: TGTGCCAGCTCACCGGCGGGTCGGGAGCTGTTTTTT. This translates into CASSPAGRELFF.

V gene TRBV19 combines with J gene TRBJ2-2, with D perhaps matching TRBD2 (6 bases). V was clipped by 8 bases and J by 6 bases, with 16 bases between them. The CDR3 extends over 14 amino acids. CDR1 and CDR2 (germline): LNHDA, SQIVND (reference sequence). The CDR3 nucleotides read TGTGCCAGTTCTGGGAGGCGTAGGGCCGGGGAGCTGTTTTTT. It translates to CASSGRRRAGELFF.

The chain uses TRBV6-2 or TRBV6-3 and TRBJ2-7, with a possible D match to TRBD2 (6 bases). This CDR3 comprises 15 residues. Germline V gives CDR1 MNHEY, CDR2 SVGEGT. Trimming pared 1 base from V and 3 bases from J, leaving 13 bases between. This CDR3 reads CASSYLAGMVYEQYF. In DNA form, the CDR3 reads TGTGCCAGCAGTTACTTGGCGGGGATGGTCTACGAGCAGTACTTC.

This chain connects TRBV10-2 to TRBJ2-1; TRBD2 matches at 14 bases. The CDR3 has 19 residues. Looked up from germline, CDR1 is WSHSY and CDR2 is SAAADI. The V gene end was trimmed by 3 bases and the J gene end by 7 bases; junction bases not matched to a gene: 14. The CDR3 DNA reads TGCGCCAGCAGTGATCGGACTAGCGGGAGGCAGCGCATCGGGAATGAGCAGTTCTTC. Residues: CASSDRTSGRQRIGNEQFF.

The count of this clone is one. The genes are TRBV6-2 or TRBV6-3 and TRBJ1-2; 8 nucleotides agree with TRBD1. CDR3 length: 15 amino acids. The germline V gene has CDR1 MNHEY and CDR2 SVGEGT. The V segment lost 0 bases and the J segment 4 bases; nucleotides outside the gene matches: 4. The CDR3 DNA is TGTGCCAGCAGTTACTCTGGACAGGGAGGCTATGGCTACACCTTC. Translating gives CASSYSGQGGYGYTF.

This clone has only a few counts. The chain is built from TRBV9 and TRBJ1-2; no firm D call. V was shortened by 0 bases and J by 8 bases, with 11 bases between the two germline ends. The CDR3 totals 13 residues. The V gene's germline CDR1 is SGDLS and CDR2 YYNGEE. CDR3 protein: CASSVDSGRGYTF. CDR3 in DNA: TGTGCCAGCAGCGTAGACTCGGGGAGGGGCTACACCTTC.

V gene TRBV10-3 combines with J gene TRBJ1-6; D unclear. V was pared by 2 bases and J by 7 bases, with 9 bases between. The V gene's germline CDR1 is ENHRY and CDR2 SYGVKD. CDR3 size: 14 residues. CDR3 bases: TGTGCCATCAGTGAGAACAGTGGGAATTCACCCCTCCACTTT. Translating gives CAISENSGNSPLHF.